These 20 T cell receptor beta chains came from one sample sequenced in a study of beta chain features in type 1 diabetes. The authors reverse transcribed all of the isolated RNA, so sequencing captured expressed TCRB transcripts. The data were produced by immunoSEQ multiplex PCR, yet TCRdb's version contains in-frame clones alone and is incomplete. This sample has 150,000 to 200,000 clones, with about an eighth found just once. The sequencing sample was made of central memory CD4+ T cells from blood. These receptors came from a woman younger than 35 in good health.

V usage is TRBV5-1 and J usage is TRBJ2-1; 8 bases agree with TRBD1. CDR1 and CDR2 (germline): SGHRS, YFSETQ. The trim removed 3 bases at V and 3 bases at J, leaving 5 bases unmatched. This CDR3 contains 15 residues. The CDR3 DNA reads as TGCGCCAGCAGCTCCTCCGGACAGGGCTACAATGAGCAGTTCTTC. As protein: CASSSSGQGYNEQFF.

This clone was detected only a few times. The gene calls are TRBV9 and TRBJ2-1, with 8 bases lining up with TRBD2. Trimming at V came to 1 base and at J to 4 bases, leaving 13 bases not matched to a gene. CDR1 and CDR2 from the germline V gene are SGDLS and YYNGEE. The CDR3 covers 18 residues. CDR3 bases: TGTGCCAGCAGCGTATCTACGTTAGCGGGATCAGAGTACAATGAGCAGTTCTTC. This sequence encodes CASSVSTLAGSEYNEQFF. The full variable domain, completed using reference TRBV9 and TRBJ2-1, is DSGVTQTPKHLITATGQRVTLRCSPRSGDLSVYWYQQSLDQGLQFLIQYYNGEERAKGNILERFSAQQFPDLHSELNLSSLELGDSALYFCASSVSTLAGSEYNEQFFGPGTRLTVL.

This clone came up many times. This chain connects TRBV14 to TRBJ2-5, with a weak D call TRBD2 (6 bases). Per the germline V gene, CDR1 is SGHDN and CDR2 is FVKESK. V lost 4 bases and J lost 6, with 12 bases in between. The CDR3 has 13 amino acids. The CDR3 DNA is TGTGCCAGCAGCCTCGGAGGGGTGAAGACCCAGTACTTC. It encodes CASSLGGVKTQYF.

V usage is TRBV14 and J usage is TRBJ1-1; 7 positions agree with TRBD1. Germline V gives CDR1 SGHDN, CDR2 FVKESK. This CDR3 comprises 16 residues. V was clipped by 1 base and J by 5 bases; unmatched bases: 10. This CDR3 reads CASSQGIDRVRTEAFF. DNA of the CDR3: TGTGCCAGCAGCCAAGGTATTGACAGGGTGAGAACTGAAGCTTTCTTT.

This chain links TRBV4-2 with TRBJ2-3, with TRBD2 matching over 11 bases. V dropped 1 base and J dropped 1; count of bases not matched to a gene: 4. The CDR3 sequence is 17 residues long. Germline CDR1 LGHNA, CDR2 YNFKEQ. The CDR3: CASSQGLAGLRTDTQYF. DNA of the CDR3: TGTGCCAGCAGCCAAGGACTAGCGGGGCTTCGCACAGATACGCAGTATTTT.

CDR3 sequence: CASNLPGQGARETQYF. CDR3 DNA: TGTGCCAGCAACCTACCGGGGCAGGGGGCACGGGAGACCCAGTACTTC. This chain links TRBV28 with TRBJ2-5; TRBD1 aligns across 8 bases. Germline assignment: CDR1 MDHEN and CDR2 SYDVKM. CDR3 size: 16 residues. J lost 5 bases, V lost 7 bases, and 15 bases had no gene match. The entire variable domain, with the rest obtained from reference TRBV28 and TRBJ2-5, is as follows: DVKVTQSSRYLVKRTGEKVFLECVQDMDHENMFWYRQDPGLGLRLIYFSYDVKMKEKGDIPEGYSVSREKKERFSLILESASTNQTSMYLCASNLPGQGARETQYFGPGTRLLVL.

This chain's CDR3 is CASSPYISGEDGYTF. The DNA of the CDR3 is TGTGCCAGCAGCCCCTATATCTCGGGGGAGGATGGCTACACCTTC. V and J are TRBV7-2 and TRBJ1-2; tentatively, D is TRBD1 (5 bases). The V and J ends lost 5 bases and 6 bases respectively, with 19 bases between them. Germline V gene sequence: CDR1 SGHTA, CDR2 FQGNSA. The CDR3 is 15 amino acids.

The gene calls are TRBV29-1 and TRBJ1-2; D is perhaps TRBD1 (6 bases). V lost 0 bases, J lost 7 bases, and 24 bases lay in between. The CDR3 contains 17 residues. Germline CDR1 is SQVTM and CDR2 is ANQGSEA. The CDR3 region has the DNA TGCAGCGTTGAAGATAGGGGCAGGGGTCTCCTCGGTGGTGGCTACACCTTC. Translated: CSVEDRGRGLLGGGYTF.

The J gene is TRBJ2-7, the V gene TRBV15; D gene unclear. Looked up from germline, CDR1 is LNHNV and CDR2 is YYDKDF (reference sequence). The CDR3 sequence is 13 residues long. Trimming pared 5 bases from V and 6 bases from J, leaving 14 bases between. The CDR3 reads CATSQSSGFEQYF. The CDR3 DNA is TGTGCCACCAGCCAGTCGTCGGGTTTCGAGCAGTACTTC.

The gene calls are TRBV7-6 and TRBJ1-5; D is unresolved. Germline-derived CDR1 and CDR2 are SGHVS and FNYEAQ. CDR3 size: 13 residues. Trimming removed 1 base from V and 8 bases from J, with 9 bases in between. The CDR3 sequence is CASSLVFTEPQHF. The CDR3 region has the DNA TGTGCCAGCAGCTTAGTGTTTACGGAGCCCCAGCATTTT.

In its sample, this clone was seen a few times. This sample also contains other DNA sequences that code for the same CDR3. The rearrangement joins TRBV18 to TRBJ1-2, with TRBD1 matching 10 bases. V lost 3 bases to trimming and J lost 2 bases; unmatched junction nucleotides: 0. Germline assignment: CDR1 KGHSH and CDR2 LQKENI. The CDR3 sequence is 14 residues long. The CDR3 loop is CASSPTGGNYGYTF. The CDR3 nucleotides are TGTGCCAGCTCACCGACAGGGGGCAACTATGGCTACACCTTC.

This clone was observed a handful of times. The chain carries TRBV6-5 and TRBJ2-7; 9 bases are shared with TRBD2. J lost 0 bases, V lost 0 bases, and 3 bases had no gene match. Germline CDR1 is MNHEY and CDR2 is SVGAGI. The CDR3 runs to 16 residues. The CDR3 protein is CASSYSASGTSYEQYF. The CDR3 DNA reads TGTGCCAGCAGTTACTCTGCTAGCGGGACCTCCTACGAGCAGTACTTC.

This clone occurred a few times. The chain uses TRBV15 and TRBJ2-2; 7 bases are shared with TRBD2. The CDR3 sequence is 14 residues long. V gave up 8 bases and J gave up 6 bases; unmatched junction bases: 9. Germline CDR1 is LNHNV and CDR2 is YYDKDF (reference sequence). The DNA of the CDR3 is TGTGCCACCGCAATGCCAGCGGGGTCCGGGGAGCTGTTTTTT. Translated, it gives CATAMPAGSGELFF.

The chain recombines TRBV2 with TRBJ2-7; D may be TRBD2 (6 bases). This CDR3 is built from 14 residues. Germline lookup yields CDR1 SNHLY and CDR2 FYNNEI. Between the trimmed V and J ends, which lost 4 bases and 1 base, there was a span of 11 bases. This CDR3 reads CASSGRDGSYEQYF. The CDR3 region has the DNA TGTGCCAGCAGTGGGAGGGACGGATCCTACGAGCAGTACTTC.

CDR3 bases: TGCAGAACTATGACGGAGAATGAGCAGTTCTTC. It is translated as CRTMTENEQFF. V is TRBV20-1 and J is TRBJ2-1; D is ambiguous. Germline values: CDR1 DFQATT, CDR2 SNEGSKA (reference sequence). The CDR3 spans 11 residues.

The chain has TRBV7-8 and TRBJ2-3; possibly TRBD2 for D (6 bases). From germline, CDR1 is SGHVS and CDR2 FQNEAQ. V was shortened by 5 bases and J by 2 bases, with 14 bases between the two germline ends. CDR3 length: 15 amino acids. The CDR3 loop is CASSPLEGLTDTQYF. CDR3 sequence (DNA): TGTGCCAGCAGCCCGCTAGAGGGACTCACAGATACGCAGTATTTT.

This clone came up a few times. The rearrangement joins TRBV4-3 to TRBJ2-1, with no clear D. Trimming pared 3 bases from V and 6 bases from J, leaving 18 bases between. CDR1 is LGHNA and CDR2 is YSLEER in the germline V gene. This CDR3 is 16 amino acids long. As DNA, the CDR3 is TGCGCCAGCAGCCAGACTTTGGTGAATCTGGGCAATGAGCAGTTCTTC. Its protein product is CASSQTLVNLGNEQFF.

This clone was seen more than once but under ten times. The chain recombines TRBV7-9 with TRBJ1-2; no clear D. Trimming took 0 bases from V and 5 from J, leaving 10 bases between them. Germline-derived CDR1 and CDR2 are SEHNR and FQNEAQ (reference sequence). This CDR3 has 14 amino acids. The CDR3 coding sequence is TGTGCCAGCAGCTTAGCGGGGAGCCAGTATGGCTACACCTTC. It is translated as CASSLAGSQYGYTF.

The CDR3, as DNA: TGTGCCAGCAGGACAGGGGGCCTCGGACGCACAGATACGCAGTATTTT. Translated: CASRTGGLGRTDTQYF. This chain joins TRBV5-4 and TRBJ2-3, with 10 bases aligning to TRBD1. Germline trimming cut 5 bases from V and 1 base from J; bases unmatched to any gene: 7. Germline CDR1 and CDR2: SGHNT and YYREEE (reference sequence). CDR3 length: 16 residues.

This clone was counted only a few times. CDR3 residues: CSVDPDSGYGYTF. The CDR3 DNA sequence: TGCAGCGTTGATCCGGACAGTGGCTATGGCTACACCTTC. This chain links TRBV29-1 with TRBJ1-2; TRBD1 might be the D (6 bases). Trimming stripped 3 bases from V and 4 bases from J, with 12 bases between. Germline V CDR1 and CDR2: SQVTM, ANQGSEA. The CDR3 is 13 amino acids.